This TCR beta chain was retrieved from a study of T-cell reconstitution after alpha-beta-depleted transplantation in children. Findings and caveats of the study: A year post-transplant, T-cell counts and diversity derived mostly from newly produced T cells. High day-60 TCRbeta diversity in some patients came from surviving recipient T cells and thymic progenitors. Where alpha-beta T cells came from about two months after transplant was reportedly several hundred expanded graft clones.

The CDR3 contains 16 residues. Germline V gene sequence: CDR1 SGHVS, CDR2 FNYEAQ. Unmatched junction bases numbered 5, after V lost 6 bases and J lost 0 bases. Library preparation (for TCRbeta) was performed with unique molecular identifiers. TCRdb reanalysed the PCR reads using MiXCR and keeps one entry per CDR3 protein. The table includes about 830,000 distinct CDR3 sequences, 16% detected once. This clonotype was recorded many times. Antigen unknown. The chain employs TRBV7-6 and TRBJ2-5; the match to TRBD2 covers 12 bases. The material sequenced was PBMCs, mostly from graft donor cells, taken 360 days after TCRalphabeta/CD19-depleted stem cell transplant. This TCR was recovered from a male patient aged 5 to 17 who had a stem cell transplant for acute lymphoblastic leukemia, so the T cells may come from the graft donor. The chain's CDR3 is CASRLWTSGNQETQYF. The CDR3 DNA is TGTGCCAGCAGGCTCTGGACTAGCGGGAACCAAGAGACCCAGTACTTC.